This T cell receptor beta chain was identified during a study of T cell responses to AZD1222 COVID-19 vaccine. The assay was immunoSEQ multiplex PCR, and TCRdb's table has in-frame clones only and misses some. The table lists about 78,000 clones, about 90% of them singletons. This clone has more than one count but fewer than ten. Its antigen is as yet unknown. This CDR3 has 14 residues. Trimming stripped 3 bases from V and 7 bases from J, with 12 bases between. CDR1 and CDR2 (germline): LNHDA, SQIVND (reference sequence). Study observations and caveats: It should be noted that donors were predominantly white British and more often female, and clonal diversity was possibly underestimated. Repertoires were obtained solely post-peak T cell response. Reportedly, nearly half of unique spike TCRs recognized epitopes outside B.1.351/B.1.1.7 mutations. Baseline seropositivity characterized only 5 or 6 AZD1222 recipients.

The chain recombines TRBV19 with TRBJ2-2, with D maybe TRBD2 (6 bases). The TCR sequence derives from an adult in good health. Sample: peripheral blood, taken on day 0 of AZD1222 vaccination. For the CDR3, the DNA is TGTGCCAGTAGTATGGCGACTAGAGTCGGGGAGCTGTTTTTT. Translated, it gives CASSMATRVGELFF.